This T cell receptor (beta chain) derives from a study of high-grade serous ovarian cancer treatment subgroups. Whole-study findings and limits: Different patients shared almost no repertoire; same-patient tumors shared roughly 0.1 to 0.8. The analyses considered CDR3 and ignored CDR1 and CDR2. Spatial context was lost because tumors were sequenced in bulk.

Here immunoSEQ multiplex PCR was the method, and the copy in TCRdb shows in-frame clones only, minus some. The profile covers 3,200 or so clones, with around 79% appearing a single time and 22% taken by the ten largest. Tumor samples were obtained before definitive surgery or chemotherapy. Turning to this clone: The antigen is unknown.

Sequencing was carried out using tumor tissue. The source of this sequence is a human donor with high-grade serous ovarian cancer.

In DNA, the CDR3 is TGTGCCAGCAGCCAGGTATACGAGCAGTACTTC. It translates to CASSQVYEQYF. The chain has TRBV14 and TRBJ2-5; D is ambiguous. The J call could be wrong; TRBJ2-7 is a better fit for the DNA end. This CDR3 spans 11 amino acids. Per the germline V gene, CDR1 is SGHDN and CDR2 is FVKESK.